The 2 T cell receptor beta chains listed next were all sequenced from one sample in a study of blood T cell repertoires in COVID-19. Repertoires were generated with immunoSEQ multiplex PCR, while TCRdb's copy carries only in-frame clones and drops some. Here the sample spans about 120,000 clones, roughly 80% being singletons. The sequencing input was peripheral blood. These receptors were obtained from a man aged 50-60 years with acute or convalescent COVID-19.

The genes are TRBV18 and TRBJ1-4; 7 bases map to TRBD1. CDR1 is KGHSH and CDR2 is LQKENI in the germline V gene. CDR3 length: 14 amino acids. Trimming removed 5 bases from V and 3 bases from J; junction bases left unmatched: 3. The CDR3 loop reads CASSSTGPNEKLFF. DNA for the CDR3: TGTGCCAGCTCATCGACAGGGCCTAATGAAAAACTGTTTTTT.

V and J are TRBV6-5 and TRBJ2-7; 9 bases are shared with TRBD1. The CDR3 consists of 14 residues. Germline V gene sequence: CDR1 MNHEY, CDR2 SVGAGI. Losses at the gene ends were 7 bases for V and 4 bases for J; bases not matched to a gene: 8. The CDR3 DNA is TGTGCCAGCATAGACCGGGACAGGGCATACGAGCAGTACTTC. Translated: CASIDRDRAYEQYF.